A selection of T cell receptor beta chains follows, all from one sample in a study of T cell responses to AZD1222 COVID-19 vaccine. Libraries were prepared by immunoSEQ multiplex PCR; TCRdb keeps only in-frame clonotypes and omits some of them. Among about 84,000 clones listed, 80% to 90% were seen once. The sample here was peripheral blood, taken 28 days after the second AZD1222 dose. These receptors were collected from an adult who received the AZD1222 COVID-19 vaccine. CDR3s include the opening cysteine and the closing phenylalanine or tryptophan. The D gene is left open where the match is weak. Not every row has a clone size; where given, it reads once, few, many or a size class.

clone size: once; J gene: TRBJ1-4; V gene: TRBV9; D gene: NA; CDR3 DNA: TGTGCCAGCAGCGTAGGTCGATGGGGGGCGGGTGAAAAACTGTTTTTT; CDR3 protein: CASSVGRWGAGEKLFF
clone size: NA; J gene: TRBJ2-7; V gene: TRBV12-3/TRBV12-4; D gene: NA; CDR3 DNA: TGTGCCAGCAGTTTAGCGCTCCTCTACGAGCAGTACTTC; CDR3 protein: CASSLALLYEQYF
clone size: NA; J gene: TRBJ1-1; V gene: TRBV2; D gene: NA; CDR3 DNA: TGTGCCAGCAGCCCCCGGAGAGGAGGGATGAACACTGAAGCTTTCTTT; CDR3 protein: CASSPRRGGMNTEAFF
clone size: NA; J gene: TRBJ1-1; V gene: TRBV25-1; D gene: NA; CDR3 DNA: TGTGCCAGCAGAAAGGGCAGTGGGAACACTGAAGCTTTCTTT; CDR3 protein: CASRKGSGNTEAFF
clone size: NA; J gene: TRBJ1-4; V gene: TRBV25-1; D gene: NA; CDR3 DNA: TGTGCCAGCAGTGAATTGGGAGGAGGCTTGGAGAATGAAAAACTGTTTTTT; CDR3 protein: CASSELGGGLENEKLFF
clone size: NA; J gene: TRBJ1-6; V gene: TRBV4-1; D gene: NA; CDR3 DNA: TGCGCCAGCAGCCAGCTTCGTACGGATTCACCCCTCCACTTT; CDR3 protein: CASSQLRTDSPLHF
clone size: NA; J gene: TRBJ2-7; V gene: TRBV18; D gene: NA; CDR3 DNA: TGTGCCAGCTCACCAGAGGGCTACGAGCAGTACTTC; CDR3 protein: CASSPEGYEQYF
clone size: few; J gene: TRBJ2-7; V gene: TRBV3-1/TRBV3-2; D gene: NA; CDR3 DNA: TGTGCCAGCAGCCCAGGCGGCCTAGGGGAGTCCTACGAGCAGTACTTC; CDR3 protein: CASSPGGLGESYEQYF
clone size: few; J gene: TRBJ2-7; V gene: TRBV5-5; D gene: TRBD1; CDR3 DNA: TGTGCCAGCAGCTTGGAAATACAGGGGACCTACGAGCAGTACTTC; CDR3 protein: CASSLEIQGTYEQYF
clone size: NA; J gene: TRBJ2-3; V gene: TRBV19; D gene: TRBD2; CDR3 DNA: TGTGCCAGTAGTCCTACCGCCCGGGGGGACCACCGGGAGCAGTATTTT; CDR3 protein: CASSPTARGDHREQYF
clone size: NA; J gene: TRBJ2-5; V gene: TRBV9; D gene: TRBD2; CDR3 DNA: TGTGCCAGCAGCGTTGCGGGGGGGCAGGGGACCCAGTACTTC; CDR3 protein: CASSVAGGQGTQYF
clone size: few; J gene: TRBJ1-2; V gene: TRBV5-1; D gene: TRBD1; CDR3 DNA: TGCGCCAGCAGCCTACAGGGGAACAACTATGGCTACACCTTC; CDR3 protein: CASSLQGNNYGYTF
clone size: NA; J gene: TRBJ1-4; V gene: TRBV4-2; D gene: NA; CDR3 DNA: TGTGCCAGCAGCCCCCTGGTGGGGGCAACTAATGAAAAACTGTTTTTT; CDR3 protein: CASSPLVGATNEKLFF
clone size: NA; J gene: TRBJ2-5; V gene: TRBV6-5; D gene: TRBD1; CDR3 DNA: TGTGCCAGCAGAAAGACAGGGCAGGAGACCCAGTACTTC; CDR3 protein: CASRKTGQETQYF
clone size: NA; J gene: TRBJ2-2; V gene: TRBV7-2; D gene: NA; CDR3 DNA: TGTGCCAGCAGCAATGACGCGGGAACCGGGGAGCTGTTTTTT; CDR3 protein: CASSNDAGTGELFF
clone size: few; J gene: TRBJ1-5; V gene: TRBV28; D gene: NA; CDR3 DNA: TGTGCCAGCAGTCACGACAGGACTCAGCCCCAGCATTTT; CDR3 protein: CASSHDRTQPQHF
clone size: NA; J gene: TRBJ2-7; V gene: TRBV2; D gene: NA; CDR3 DNA: TGTGCCAGCAGTGAAAGCCGGATGGGGGACGAGCAGTACTTC; CDR3 protein: CASSESRMGDEQYF
clone size: NA; J gene: TRBJ1-3; V gene: TRBV7-2; D gene: NA; CDR3 DNA: TGTGCCAGCAGCTCCACAGTCGTTGGAAACACCATATATTTT; CDR3 protein: CASSSTVVGNTIYF
clone size: NA; J gene: TRBJ2-7; V gene: TRBV24-1; D gene: NA; CDR3 DNA: TGTGCCACCAGCGAAGGCAGGAATACTTTCGGGCAGTACTTC; CDR3 protein: CATSEGRNTFGQYF
clone size: NA; J gene: TRBJ2-1; V gene: TRBV24-1; D gene: TRBD2; CDR3 DNA: TGTGCCACCAGTGACCCAGGGACTAGCGGGGGTAGTAATGAGCAGTTCTTC; CDR3 protein: CATSDPGTSGGSNEQFF
clone size: few; J gene: TRBJ2-4; V gene: TRBV19; D gene: TRBD1; CDR3 DNA: TGTGCCAGCCGCCCCCCGGGACAGAGAGCCAAAAACATTCAGTACTTC; CDR3 protein: CASRPPGQRAKNIQYF
clone size: NA; J gene: TRBJ1-3; V gene: TRBV27; D gene: NA; CDR3 DNA: TGTGCCAGCAGTTCCCGGGACTGGAGCTCTGGAAACACCATATATTTT; CDR3 protein: CASSSRDWSSGNTIYF
clone size: NA; J gene: TRBJ2-7; V gene: TRBV4-2; D gene: NA; CDR3 DNA: TGTGCCAGCAGCCAATCGGATTCGGGACCATCCTACGAGCAGTACTTC; CDR3 protein: CASSQSDSGPSYEQYF
clone size: NA; J gene: TRBJ2-1; V gene: TRBV28; D gene: NA; CDR3 DNA: TGTGCCAGCCTGCGGGGCAGCGGCTACAATGAGCAGTTCTTC; CDR3 protein: CASLRGSGYNEQFF
clone size: NA; J gene: TRBJ2-4; V gene: TRBV5-4; D gene: NA; CDR3 DNA: TGTGCCAGCAGCTGGGACCAGAACATTCAGTACTTC; CDR3 protein: CASSWDQNIQYF
clone size: NA; J gene: TRBJ1-2; V gene: TRBV19; D gene: NA; CDR3 DNA: TGTGCCAGTCAATCCTTGGGGCTAGGGGGGAACGATGGCTACACCTTC; CDR3 protein: CASQSLGLGGNDGYTF
clone size: NA; J gene: TRBJ1-4; V gene: TRBV7-6; D gene: TRBD1; CDR3 DNA: TGTGCCAGCAGCGTAACGACAGGGTCTAATGAAAAACTGTTTTTT; CDR3 protein: CASSVTTGSNEKLFF
clone size: NA; J gene: TRBJ1-3; V gene: TRBV7-2; D gene: NA; CDR3 DNA: TGTGCCAGCAGCTTAACTTTCCGCCCTGATTTAAGCTCTGGAAACACCATATATTTT; CDR3 protein: CASSLTFRPDLSSGNTIYF
clone size: NA; J gene: TRBJ2-3; V gene: TRBV10-1; D gene: NA; CDR3 DNA: TGCGCCAGCCGCCGGCAGTTTGACTGGGACTACAGGGGAGATTTGACAGATACGCAGTATTTT; CDR3 protein: CASRRQFDWDYRGDLTDTQYF
clone size: NA; J gene: TRBJ1-2; V gene: TRBV29-1; D gene: TRBD1; CDR3 DNA: TGCAGCGTTTCGGGACAGAGGGTTCCTAACTATGGCTACACCTTC; CDR3 protein: CSVSGQRVPNYGYTF
clone size: NA; J gene: TRBJ1-1; V gene: TRBV29-1; D gene: TRBD1; CDR3 DNA: TGCAGCGTTCGCAGGGGGGGTCTCACTGAAGCTTTCTTT; CDR3 protein: CSVRRGGLTEAFF
clone size: NA; J gene: TRBJ1-6; V gene: TRBV6-5; D gene: TRBD1; CDR3 DNA: TGTGCCACTAATCGGGGACAGGCAAATTCACCCCTCCACTTT; CDR3 protein: CATNRGQANSPLHF
clone size: few; J gene: TRBJ1-3; V gene: TRBV7-9; D gene: NA; CDR3 DNA: TGTGCCAGCAGCTTGACAGGCTTATCTGGAAACACCATATATTTT; CDR3 protein: CASSLTGLSGNTIYF
clone size: NA; J gene: TRBJ1-3; V gene: TRBV5-8; D gene: TRBD1; CDR3 DNA: TGTGCCAGCAGCGCGGGGACAGGGTCTGGAAACACCATATATTTT; CDR3 protein: CASSAGTGSGNTIYF
clone size: NA; J gene: TRBJ2-5; V gene: TRBV28; D gene: TRBD2; CDR3 DNA: TGTGCCAGCAGCAAGTTGGGGGGGGAAGAGACCCAGTACTTC; CDR3 protein: CASSKLGGEETQYF
clone size: NA; J gene: TRBJ2-1; V gene: TRBV6-6; D gene: TRBD2; CDR3 DNA: TGTGCCAGCAGCCCCCGGCTAGCGGGGAACAATGAGCAGTTCTTC; CDR3 protein: CASSPRLAGNNEQFF
clone size: NA; J gene: TRBJ2-7; V gene: TRBV15; D gene: TRBD1; CDR3 DNA: TGTGCCACCAGCATTGGACAGGGCTACGAGCAGTACTTC; CDR3 protein: CATSIGQGYEQYF
clone size: few; J gene: TRBJ1-6; V gene: TRBV18; D gene: NA; CDR3 DNA: TGTGCCAGCTCACCCAAACCAGGTAGGCATTATAATTCACCCCTCCACTTT; CDR3 protein: CASSPKPGRHYNSPLHF
clone size: NA; J gene: TRBJ1-3; V gene: TRBV28; D gene: NA; CDR3 DNA: TGTGCCAGCAGCGGACAGTTACGAAACACCATATATTTT; CDR3 protein: CASSGQLRNTIYF
clone size: NA; J gene: TRBJ2-3; V gene: TRBV5-5; D gene: TRBD1; CDR3 DNA: TGTGCCAGCAGCCCAAGGACAGGGGCTAGCACAGATACGCAGTATTTT; CDR3 protein: CASSPRTGASTDTQYF
clone size: NA; J gene: TRBJ2-5; V gene: TRBV9; D gene: NA; CDR3 DNA: TGTGCCAGCAGCGTAGGGGTAATTCAAGAGACCCAGTACTTC; CDR3 protein: CASSVGVIQETQYF